Below, 25 T cell receptor beta chains from the same sample are listed, as sequenced in a study of T cells in Graves' hyperthyroidism and ophthalmopathy. There were TCR beta CDR3 regions amplified from RNA transcripts. A set of HTBI primers served as the primers for a first-round RT-PCR of the TCR CDR3. Each CDR3 protein is one row after TCRdb ran MiXCR on the multiplex PCR reads. The sample holds just over 550,000 distinct CDR3 sequences, around 46% seen once. Sequencing input: peripheral blood or thyroid tissue (not recorded which). These TCRs come from a woman younger than 30 with Graves' hyperthyroidism.

This clonotype was counted only a few times. The chain links TRBV7-9 to TRBJ1-3; D is unresolved. This CDR3 region has 15 residues. In germline, CDR1 is SEHNR, CDR2 FQNEAQ (reference sequence). V lost 5 bases and J lost 0, with 11 bases in between. The CDR3 protein is CASSMTTDSGNTIYF. The CDR3 region has the DNA TGTGCCAGCAGCATGACTACAGACTCTGGAAACACCATATATTTT.

Ten or more counts support this clonotype. The chain couples TRBV10-3 to TRBJ2-5; tentatively, D is TRBD2 (5 bases). The CDR3 totals 13 residues. CDR1 is ENHRY, CDR2 SYGVKD, per germline. The V gene lost 3 bases and the J gene lost 5 bases, with 10 bases spanning the gap. CDR3 nucleotides: TGTGCCATCAGTGAAGCGGCTCTGGAGACCCAGTACTTC. Amino acid sequence: CAISEAALETQYF.

A note on this clonotype: This may come from a read error, since a much larger clone is one base off. The chain joins TRBV14 to TRBJ1-2; D remains unclear. The germline gives CDR1 SGHDN, CDR2 FVKESK. Trimming removed 5 bases from V and 8 bases from J, with 21 bases in between. This CDR3 comprises 15 residues. The CDR3 coding sequence is TGTGCCAGCAGCGTAGTAGGAGGGCAGTTGAGGGGCTACACCTTC. This gives the protein CASSVVGGQLRGYTF.

This clonotype showed up just once. A read error may be the cause here, since a much bigger clone is one base away. The V call is TRBV7-2, the J call TRBJ2-5; the D is unclear. The ends were cut back, 2 bases at V and 4 bases at J, with 11 bases in the middle. Germline CDR1 reads SGHTA; CDR2 reads FQGNSA. The CDR3 is 14 residues long. This chain's CDR3 is CASSLLVVRETQYF. CDR3 coding DNA: TGTGCCAGCAGCTTATTGGTAGTGCGAGAGACCCAGTACTTC.

The chain links TRBV10-3 to TRBJ2-2; 7 bases align to TRBD1. CDR3 size: 14 residues. Germline assignment: CDR1 ENHRY and CDR2 SYGVKD. Trimming cost V 7 bases and J 1 base; bases outside gene matches: 3. CDR3 DNA: TGTGCCATCAACAGGGGCCAGAACACCGGGGAGCTGTTTTTT. Protein sequence: CAINRGQNTGELFF.

This sequence joins TRBV12-3 or TRBV12-4 and TRBJ1-1, with D perhaps matching TRBD1 (6 bases). The germline V and J ends were trimmed by 6 bases and 4 bases, with 18 bases remaining between them. The CDR3 runs to 15 residues. CDR3 loop: CASSLGGTSFTEAFF. In DNA, the CDR3 is TGTGCCAGCAGCTTGGGGGGGACAAGCTTCACTGAAGCTTTCTTT.

The gene calls are TRBV4-1 and TRBJ2-5; D uncertain. CDR3 size: 12 residues. Germline V lookup: CDR1 MGHRA, CDR2 YSYEKL. Trimming cost V 0 bases and J 5 bases, with 4 bases left between them. The CDR3 spells CASSQDEETQYF. CDR3 DNA: TGCGCCAGCAGCCAAGATGAGGAGACCCAGTACTTC.

Of note for this clonotype: A read error may explain this, as a much larger clone is one base away. The chain joins TRBV7-9 to TRBJ2-7; TRBD2 matches at 12 bases. The CDR3 length is 13 residues. The germline gives CDR1 SEHNR, CDR2 FQNEAQ (reference sequence). V lost 5 bases and J lost 5; bases outside the gene matches: 1. CDR3 residues: CASSRTSGNEQYF. The CDR3 region has the DNA TGTGCCAGCAGCCGGACTAGCGGGAACGAGCAGTACTTC.

This sequence joins TRBV12-3 or TRBV12-4 and TRBJ1-4; 7 nucleotides align to TRBD1. CDR3 size: 14 residues. The trim removed 11 bases at V and 7 bases at J, leaving 13 bases unmatched. CDR3 region: CAGISRGRGEKLFF. DNA for the CDR3: TGTGCCGGCATCTCCAGGGGGAGAGGTGAAAAACTGTTTTTT.

This clonotype appeared many times. The V gene is TRBV7-9, the J gene TRBJ2-5, with D maybe TRBD2 (6 bases). Trimming removed 5 bases from V and 2 bases from J, with 12 bases in between. Per germline, CDR1 SEHNR and CDR2 FQNEAQ (reference sequence). CDR3 size: 14 residues. In DNA, the CDR3 is TGTGCCAGCAGCCCCAGCGGGCTGCAAGAGACCCAGTACTTC. As protein: CASSPSGLQETQYF.

A word on this clonotype: One end of the junction does not line up with germline, which may come from a read error. The J gene is TRBJ1-2, the V gene TRBV2; D is undetermined. This CDR3 has 14 residues. Germline V CDR1 and CDR2: SNHLY, FYNNEI. CDR3 in amino acids: CAISESDANYGYTF. The CDR3 region has the DNA TGTGCCATCAGTGAGTCCGACGCTAACTATGGCTACACCTTC.

A word on this clonotype: One junction end disagrees with the germline gene, perhaps due to a read error. The V call is TRBV7-7, the J call TRBJ2-2; D unresolved. CDR3 length equals 14 residues. Germline CDR1 and CDR2: SSHAT and FNYEAQ (reference sequence). CDR3 DNA: TGTGCTAGCAGCTTAGCCTCAAAGGCCGGGGAGCTGTTTTTT. Translation: CASSLASKAGELFF.

This clonotype showed up many times. The rearrangement uses TRBV29-1 and TRBJ1-2; possibly TRBD1 for D (5 bases). V lost 3 bases, J lost 7 bases, and 15 bases lay in between. From germline, CDR1 is SQVTM and CDR2 ANQGSEA. The CDR3 sequence is 13 residues long. For the CDR3, the DNA is TGCAGCGTTGACTCAGGGCAGGGACGTGGCTACACCTTC. This codes for CSVDSGQGRGYTF.

This rearrangement joins TRBV7-9 to TRBJ1-2; D remains unclear. V lost 5 bases to trimming and J lost 4 bases, with 11 bases between them. CDR1 is SEHNR, CDR2 FQNEAQ, per germline (reference sequence). The CDR3 contains 13 residues. The CDR3 nucleotides are TGTGCCAGCAGCCCTAGAGGTCCCTATGGCTACACCTTC. Translating it yields CASSPRGPYGYTF.

The V call is TRBV19, the J call TRBJ1-4; D not certain. The CDR3 contains 12 residues. Trimming took off 4 bases at V and 12 bases at J, with 12 bases between the two ends. Per germline, CDR1 LNHDA and CDR2 SQIVND (reference sequence). The CDR3 bases are TGTGCCAGTAGTAACTACAGAGTGGAACTGTTTTTT. It specifies CASSNYRVELFF.

In regard to this clonotype: A much bigger clone sits one base away, suggesting this may be a read error. The chain employs TRBV2 and TRBJ1-4; TRBD1 aligns across 8 bases. Trimming took 6 bases from V and 10 from J; bases not matched to a gene: 4. In germline, CDR1 is SNHLY, CDR2 FYNNEI. CDR3 length: 12 amino acids. The CDR3 region has the DNA TGTGCCAGCAGGGACAGGGTCGGAAAACTGTTTTTT. Its protein is CASRDRVGKLFF.

The table lists this clonotype with many counts. The V call is TRBV15, the J call TRBJ1-4; D gene unclear. The CDR3 is 14 residues long. Germline V CDR1 and CDR2: LNHNV, YYDKDF (reference sequence). Trimming stripped 1 base from V and 8 bases from J, with 11 bases between. CDR3 bases: TGTGCCACCAGCAGAGCCGGGAGTCGCGAAAAACTGTTTTTT. The encoded protein is CATSRAGSREKLFF.

As concerns this clonotype: This likely comes from a read error, as the CDR3 has no conserved phenylalanine or tryptophan at its end. No DNA is shown, since the ends of the CDR3 on it are uncertain; the CDR3 is the one TCRdb lists. The chain couples TRBV15 to TRBJ2-7; TRBD2, as called in the table, went unchecked against the DNA. With termini counted, the CDR3 has 9 amino acids. Germline V CDR1 and CDR2: LNHNV, YYDKDF (reference sequence). The CDR3 loop reads CATSRGLAG.

The J gene is TRBJ2-7, the V gene TRBV15, with 9 bases that match TRBD1. Germline CDR1 is LNHNV and CDR2 is YYDKDF (reference sequence). The V segment lost 1 base and the J segment 6 bases; nucleotides outside the gene matches: 7. The CDR3 has 15 residues. CDR3 in amino acids: CATSRAGQGSGEQYF. CDR3 nucleotides: TGTGCCACCAGCAGAGCCGGACAGGGGAGCGGCGAGCAGTACTTC. The whole variable domain, remainder taken from reference TRBV15 and TRBJ2-7, is DAMVIQNPRYQVTQFGKPVTLSCSQTLNHNVMYWYQQKSSQAPKLLFHYYDKDFNNEADTPDNFQSRRPNTSFCFLDIRSPGLGDTAMYLCATSRAGQGSGEQYFGPGTRLTVT.

Only a few counts were recorded for this clonotype. The rearrangement joins TRBV20-1 to TRBJ2-7; D is undetermined. Trimming cost V 4 bases and J 0 bases, with 13 bases left between them. This CDR3 comprises 14 residues. CDR1 and CDR2 (germline): DFQATT, SNEGSKA (reference sequence). CDR3 coding DNA: TGCAGTGCTAACTTGTGGCCCAGCTCCTACGAGCAGTACTTC. The encoded protein is CSANLWPSSYEQYF.

This clonotype was found a few times. The chain employs TRBV12-5 and TRBJ1-3, with D uncertain. Looked up from germline, CDR1 is LGHNT and CDR2 is FRNRAP. The germline V and J ends were trimmed by 7 bases and 8 bases, with 18 bases remaining between them. The CDR3 spans 14 residues. CDR3 bases: TGTGCTAGTGCCCGGACGGTTTCTCGATACACCATATATTTT. Its protein is CASARTVSRYTIYF.

The V and J genes are TRBV25-1 and TRBJ1-4, with 11 nucleotides matching TRBD1. The CDR3 is 15 amino acids. V lost 8 bases to trimming and J lost 7 bases; unmatched junction nucleotides: 9. CDR1 and CDR2 from the germline V gene are MGHDK and SYGVNS. The CDR3 coding sequence is TGTGCCAGCTCAGTGGAGGACAGGGGGCCTGAAAAACTGTTTTTT. Its translation: CASSVEDRGPEKLFF. Together with reference TRBV25-1 and TRBJ1-4, the CDR3 gives the full variable domain: EADIYQTPRYLVIGTGKKITLECSQTMGHDKMYWYQQDPGMELHLIHYSYGVNSTEKGDLSSESTVSRIRTEHFPLTLESARPSHTSQYLCASSVEDRGPEKLFFGSGTQLSVL.

This clonotype was seen many times. The rearrangement joins TRBV29-1 to TRBJ1-3; unclear D gene. V was pared by 7 bases and J by 0 bases, with 16 bases between. The CDR3 is 15 amino acids. Germline-derived CDR1 and CDR2 are SQVTM and ANQGSEA. The CDR3 loop reads CSATLGWSSGNTIYF. The CDR3, as DNA: TGCAGCGCCACCCTTGGTTGGAGCTCTGGAAACACCATATATTTT.

This clonotype appeared a few times. The V call is TRBV2, the J call TRBJ1-2; 10 bases agree with TRBD1. V shed 9 bases and J 7 bases; nucleotides not matched to a gene: 14. In germline, CDR1 is SNHLY, CDR2 FYNNEI. This CDR3 comprises 15 residues. CDR3 loop: CASGQGGLTGAGYTF. DNA of the CDR3: TGTGCCAGTGGACAGGGGGGACTGACAGGTGCTGGCTACACCTTC.

This clonotype appeared a single time. A much larger clone differs from this one at a single base, so this may be a read error. The rearrangement joins TRBV2 to TRBJ1-3; D call uncertain. The CDR3 is 15 residues long. Germline CDR1 is SNHLY and CDR2 is FYNNEI. The CDR3 is CGSRNPLRSRNTIYF. In DNA form, the CDR3 reads TGTGGCAGCAGAAACCCTCTGAGGTCTCGAAACACCATATATTTT.